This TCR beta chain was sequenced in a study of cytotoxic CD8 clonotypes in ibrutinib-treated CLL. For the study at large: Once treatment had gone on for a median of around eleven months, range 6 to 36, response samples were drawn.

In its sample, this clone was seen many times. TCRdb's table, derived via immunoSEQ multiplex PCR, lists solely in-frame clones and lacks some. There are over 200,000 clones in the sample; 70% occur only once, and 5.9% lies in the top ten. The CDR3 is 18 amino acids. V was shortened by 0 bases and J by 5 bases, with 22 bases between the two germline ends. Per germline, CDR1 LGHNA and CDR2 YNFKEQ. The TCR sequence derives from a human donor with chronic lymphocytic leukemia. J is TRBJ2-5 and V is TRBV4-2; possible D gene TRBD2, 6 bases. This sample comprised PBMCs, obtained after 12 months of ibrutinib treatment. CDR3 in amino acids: CASSQDRKGTGEIETQYF. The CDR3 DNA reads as TGTGCCAGCAGCCAAGATCGTAAGGGAACGGGAGAAATCGAGACCCAGTACTTC.